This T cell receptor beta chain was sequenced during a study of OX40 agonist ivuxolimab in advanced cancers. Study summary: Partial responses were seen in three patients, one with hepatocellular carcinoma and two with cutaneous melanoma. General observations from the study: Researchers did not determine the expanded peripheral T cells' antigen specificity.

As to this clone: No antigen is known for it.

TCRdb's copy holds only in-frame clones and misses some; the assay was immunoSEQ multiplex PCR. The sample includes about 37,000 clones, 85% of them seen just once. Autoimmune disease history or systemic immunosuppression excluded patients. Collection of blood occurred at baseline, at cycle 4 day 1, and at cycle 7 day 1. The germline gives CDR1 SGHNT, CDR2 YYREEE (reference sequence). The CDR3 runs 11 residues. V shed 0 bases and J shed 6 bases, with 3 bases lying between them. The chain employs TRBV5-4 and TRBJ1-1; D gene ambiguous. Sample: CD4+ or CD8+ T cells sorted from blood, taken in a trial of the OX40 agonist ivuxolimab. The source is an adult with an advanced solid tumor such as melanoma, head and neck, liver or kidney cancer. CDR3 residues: CASSLGSEAFF. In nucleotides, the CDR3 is TGTGCCAGCAGCTTGGGCTCTGAAGCTTTCTTT.